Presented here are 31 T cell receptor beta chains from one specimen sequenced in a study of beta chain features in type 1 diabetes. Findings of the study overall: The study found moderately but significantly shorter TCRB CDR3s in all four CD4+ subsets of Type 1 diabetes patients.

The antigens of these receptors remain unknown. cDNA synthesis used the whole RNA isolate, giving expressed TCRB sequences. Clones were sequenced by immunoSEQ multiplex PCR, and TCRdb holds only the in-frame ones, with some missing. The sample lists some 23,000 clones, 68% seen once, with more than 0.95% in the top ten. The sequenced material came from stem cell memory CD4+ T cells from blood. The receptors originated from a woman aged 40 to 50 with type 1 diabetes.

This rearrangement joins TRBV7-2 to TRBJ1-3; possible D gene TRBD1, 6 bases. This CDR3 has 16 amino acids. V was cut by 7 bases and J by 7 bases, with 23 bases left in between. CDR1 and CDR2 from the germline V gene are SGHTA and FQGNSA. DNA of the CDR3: TGTGCCAGCACCCTAAACTCTGGCAGGGGCGGGAACACCATATATTTT. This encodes CASTLNSGRGGNTIYF.

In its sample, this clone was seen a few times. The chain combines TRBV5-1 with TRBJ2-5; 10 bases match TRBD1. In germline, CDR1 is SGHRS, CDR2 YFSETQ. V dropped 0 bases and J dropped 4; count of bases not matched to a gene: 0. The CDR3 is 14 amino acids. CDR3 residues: CASSLGTGGETQYF. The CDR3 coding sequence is TGCGCCAGCAGCTTGGGGACAGGGGGAGAGACCCAGTACTTC.

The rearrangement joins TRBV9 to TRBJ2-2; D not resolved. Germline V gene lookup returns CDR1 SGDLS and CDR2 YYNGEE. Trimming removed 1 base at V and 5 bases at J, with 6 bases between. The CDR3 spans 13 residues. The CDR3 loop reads CASSVPGTGELFF. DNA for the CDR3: TGTGCCAGCAGCGTACCAGGAACCGGGGAGCTGTTTTTT.

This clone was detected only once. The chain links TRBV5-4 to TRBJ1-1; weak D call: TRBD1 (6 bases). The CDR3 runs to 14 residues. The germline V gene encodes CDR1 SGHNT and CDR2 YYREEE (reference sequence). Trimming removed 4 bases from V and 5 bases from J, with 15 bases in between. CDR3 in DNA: TGTGCCAGCAGCCGGACCCTCCAGGGGACTGAAGCTTTCTTT. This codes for CASSRTLQGTEAFF.

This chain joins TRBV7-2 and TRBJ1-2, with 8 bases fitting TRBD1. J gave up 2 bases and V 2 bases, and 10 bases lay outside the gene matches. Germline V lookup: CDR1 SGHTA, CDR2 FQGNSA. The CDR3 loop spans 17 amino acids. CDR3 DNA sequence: TGTGCCAGCAGCTTAAGGGCAGGGGGCGAGGGAAACTATGGCTACACCTTC. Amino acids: CASSLRAGGEGNYGYTF. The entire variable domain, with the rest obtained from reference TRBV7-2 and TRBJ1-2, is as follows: GAGVSQSPSNKVTEKGKDVELRCDPISGHTALYWYRQSLGQGLEFLIYFQGNSAPDKSGLPSDRFSAERTGGSVSTLTIQRTQQEDSAVYLCASSLRAGGEGNYGYTFGSGTRLTVV.

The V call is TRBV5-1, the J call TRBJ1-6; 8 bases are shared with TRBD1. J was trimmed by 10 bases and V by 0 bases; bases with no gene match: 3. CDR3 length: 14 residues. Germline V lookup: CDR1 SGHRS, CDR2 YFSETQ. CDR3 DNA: TGCGCCAGCAGCTTGGGACAGGGGAGCTCACCCCTCCACTTT. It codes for CASSLGQGSSPLHF.

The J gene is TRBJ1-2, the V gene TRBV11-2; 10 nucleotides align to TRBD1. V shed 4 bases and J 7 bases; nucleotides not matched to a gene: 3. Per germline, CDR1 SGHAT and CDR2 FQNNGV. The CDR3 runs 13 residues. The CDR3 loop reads CASSSRDRGGYTF. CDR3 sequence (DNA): TGTGCCAGCAGCTCGCGGGACAGGGGTGGCTACACCTTC.

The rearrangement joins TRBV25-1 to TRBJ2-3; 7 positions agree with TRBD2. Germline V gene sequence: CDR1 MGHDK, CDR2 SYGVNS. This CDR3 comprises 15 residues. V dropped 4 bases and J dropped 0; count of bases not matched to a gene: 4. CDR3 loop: CASSGLADSTDTQYF. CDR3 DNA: TGTGCCAGCAGTGGGCTAGCGGATAGCACAGATACGCAGTATTTT.

CDR3 nucleotide sequence: TGTGCCAGTAACCCGACAGGGTCGAGAAGCAATCAGCCCCAGCATTTT. Its protein is CASNPTGSRSNQPQHF. This sequence joins TRBV19 and TRBJ1-5; TRBD1 aligns across 7 bases. V lost 7 bases to trimming and J lost 1 base; unmatched junction nucleotides: 10. Germline CDR1 reads LNHDA; CDR2 reads SQIVND (reference sequence). There are 16 residues in the CDR3.

CDR3 bases: TGTGCCAGCAGCCCGAGGGCGAACACTGAAGCTTTCTTT. This sequence encodes CASSPRANTEAFF. The chain links TRBV7-2 to TRBJ1-1; D is unresolved. The CDR3 extends over 13 amino acids. Per the germline V gene, CDR1 is SGHTA and CDR2 is FQGNSA. Trimming removed 5 bases from V and 1 base from J, with 8 bases in between.

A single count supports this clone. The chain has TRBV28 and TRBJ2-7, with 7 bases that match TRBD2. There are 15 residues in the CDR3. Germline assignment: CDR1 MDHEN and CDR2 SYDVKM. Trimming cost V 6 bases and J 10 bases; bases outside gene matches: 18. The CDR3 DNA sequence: TGTGCCAGCAGCCCTCGAGGCGCGGGGGACCTCGGACAGTACTTC. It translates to CASSPRGAGDLGQYF. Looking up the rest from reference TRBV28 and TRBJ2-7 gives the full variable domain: DVKVTQSSRYLVKRTGEKVFLECVQDMDHENMFWYRQDPGLGLRLIYFSYDVKMKEKGDIPEGYSVSREKKERFSLILESASTNQTSMYLCASSPRGAGDLGQYFGPGTRLTVT.

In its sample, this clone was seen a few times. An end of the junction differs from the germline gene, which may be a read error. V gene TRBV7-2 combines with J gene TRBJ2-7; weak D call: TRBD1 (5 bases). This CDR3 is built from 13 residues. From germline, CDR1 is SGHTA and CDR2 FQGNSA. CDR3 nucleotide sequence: TGCGCCAGCAGCCAAGATAGCAGGGACGAGCAGTACTTC. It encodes CASSQDSRDEQYF.

The CDR3 DNA reads TGTGCCAGCTCACCATCAGGGGTGAATGAGCAGTTCTTC. The encoded protein is CASSPSGVNEQFF. The J gene is TRBJ2-1, the V gene TRBV18; a possible D gene is TRBD1 (6 bases). CDR3 length: 13 amino acids. V lost 2 bases and J lost 7, with 9 bases in between. The germline CDR1 and CDR2 sequences are KGHSH and LQKENI.

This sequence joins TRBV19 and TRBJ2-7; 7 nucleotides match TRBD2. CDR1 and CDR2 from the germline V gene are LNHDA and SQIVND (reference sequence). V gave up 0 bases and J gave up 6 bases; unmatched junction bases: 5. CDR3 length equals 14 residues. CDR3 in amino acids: CASSIEPTSREQYF. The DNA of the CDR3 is TGTGCCAGTAGTATAGAACCGACTAGCCGCGAGCAGTACTTC.

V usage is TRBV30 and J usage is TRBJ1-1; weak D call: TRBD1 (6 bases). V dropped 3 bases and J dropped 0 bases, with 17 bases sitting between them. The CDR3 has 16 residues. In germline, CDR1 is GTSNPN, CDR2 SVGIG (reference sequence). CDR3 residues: CAWSPFAGTLNTEAFF. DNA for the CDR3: TGTGCCTGGAGCCCTTTCGCCGGGACACTGAACACTGAAGCTTTCTTT.

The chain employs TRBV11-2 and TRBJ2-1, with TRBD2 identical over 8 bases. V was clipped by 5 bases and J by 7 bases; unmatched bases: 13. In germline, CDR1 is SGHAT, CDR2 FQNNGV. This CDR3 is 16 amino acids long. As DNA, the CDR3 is TGTGCCAGCAGCCCCCCTGGGAGCGGGAGACCGAATGAGCAGTTCTTC. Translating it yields CASSPPGSGRPNEQFF.

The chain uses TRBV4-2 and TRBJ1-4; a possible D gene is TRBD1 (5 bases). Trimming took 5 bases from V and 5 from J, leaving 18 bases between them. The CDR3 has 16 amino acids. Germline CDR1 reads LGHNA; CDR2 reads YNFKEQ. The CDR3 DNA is TGTGCCAGCAGCTTATCGGGGCGGGGCGGGAATGAAAAACTGTTTTTT. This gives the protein CASSLSGRGGNEKLFF.

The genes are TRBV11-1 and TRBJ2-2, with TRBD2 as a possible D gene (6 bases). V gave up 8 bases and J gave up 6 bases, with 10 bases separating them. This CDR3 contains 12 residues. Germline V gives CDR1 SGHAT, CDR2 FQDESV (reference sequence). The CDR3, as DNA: TGTGCCAGCGGCAGGGAGGCCGGGGAGCTGTTTTTT. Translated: CASGREAGELFF.

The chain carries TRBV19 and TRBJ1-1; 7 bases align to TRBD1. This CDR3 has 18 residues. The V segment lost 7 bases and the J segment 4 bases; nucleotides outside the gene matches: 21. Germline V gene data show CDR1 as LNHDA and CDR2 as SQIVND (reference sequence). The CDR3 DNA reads TGTGCCAGTACTCCGGTGAAGGGGGCGCGTGGATTGGTCACTGAAGCTTTCTTT. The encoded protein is CASTPVKGARGLVTEAFF.

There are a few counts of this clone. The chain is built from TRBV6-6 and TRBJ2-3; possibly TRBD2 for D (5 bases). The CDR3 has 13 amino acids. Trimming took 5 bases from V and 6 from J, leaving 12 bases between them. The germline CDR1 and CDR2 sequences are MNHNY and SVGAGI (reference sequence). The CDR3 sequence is CASSPPGSDTQYF. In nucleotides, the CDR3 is TGTGCCAGCAGTCCTCCGGGGAGTGATACGCAGTATTTT.

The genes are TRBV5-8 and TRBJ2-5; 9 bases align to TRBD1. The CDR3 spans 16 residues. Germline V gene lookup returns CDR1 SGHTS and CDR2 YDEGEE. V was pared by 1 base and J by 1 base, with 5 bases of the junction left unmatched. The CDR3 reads CASSLPGTGSQETQYF. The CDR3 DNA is TGTGCCAGCAGCTTGCCCGGGACAGGGTCCCAAGAGACCCAGTACTTC.

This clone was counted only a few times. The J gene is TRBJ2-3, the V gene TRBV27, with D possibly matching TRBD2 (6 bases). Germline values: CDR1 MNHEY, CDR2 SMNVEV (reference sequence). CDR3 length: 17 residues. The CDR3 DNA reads TGTGCTGCTCTAGCGAACCCGAACACAGGAGGCACAGATACGCAGTATTTT. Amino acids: CAALANPNTGGTDTQYF.

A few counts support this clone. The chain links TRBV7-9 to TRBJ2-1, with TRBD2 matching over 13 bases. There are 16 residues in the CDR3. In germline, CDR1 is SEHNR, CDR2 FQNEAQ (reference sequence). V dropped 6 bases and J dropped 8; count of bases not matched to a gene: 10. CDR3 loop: CASSSGLAGAGDEQFF. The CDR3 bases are TGTGCCAGCAGTTCCGGACTAGCGGGAGCGGGGGATGAGCAGTTCTTC.

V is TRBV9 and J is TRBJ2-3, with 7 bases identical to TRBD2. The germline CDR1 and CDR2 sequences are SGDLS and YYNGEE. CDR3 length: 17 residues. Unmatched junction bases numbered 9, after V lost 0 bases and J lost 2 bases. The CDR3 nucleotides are TGTGCCAGCAGCGTAGCCCCCTCCGGGACTACCACAGATACGCAGTATTTT. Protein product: CASSVAPSGTTTDTQYF. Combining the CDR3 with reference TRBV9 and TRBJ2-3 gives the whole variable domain DSGVTQTPKHLITATGQRVTLRCSPRSGDLSVYWYQQSLDQGLQFLIQYYNGEERAKGNILERFSAQQFPDLHSELNLSSLELGDSALYFCASSVAPSGTTTDTQYFGPGTRLTVL.

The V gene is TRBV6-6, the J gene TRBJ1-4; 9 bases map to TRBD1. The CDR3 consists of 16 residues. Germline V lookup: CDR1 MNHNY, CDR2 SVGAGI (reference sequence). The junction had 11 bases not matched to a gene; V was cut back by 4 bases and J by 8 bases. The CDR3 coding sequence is TGTGCCAGCAGTTCGACCCGGACAGGGGCACAGGAAAAACTGTTTTTT. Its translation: CASSSTRTGAQEKLFF.

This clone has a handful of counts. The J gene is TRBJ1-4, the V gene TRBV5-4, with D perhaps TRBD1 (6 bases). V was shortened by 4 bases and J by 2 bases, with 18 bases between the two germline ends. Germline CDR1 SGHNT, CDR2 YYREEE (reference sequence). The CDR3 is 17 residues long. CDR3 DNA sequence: TGTGCCAGCAGCCGGAACCAGGGGCCCTCGACTAATGAAAAACTGTTTTTT. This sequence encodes CASSRNQGPSTNEKLFF.

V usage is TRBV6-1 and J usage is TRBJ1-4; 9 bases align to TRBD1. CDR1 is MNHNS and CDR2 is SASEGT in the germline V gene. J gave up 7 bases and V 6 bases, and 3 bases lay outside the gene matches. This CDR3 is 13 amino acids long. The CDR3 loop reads CASRGTGIEKLFF. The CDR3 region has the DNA TGTGCCAGCAGAGGGACAGGGATTGAAAAACTGTTTTTT.

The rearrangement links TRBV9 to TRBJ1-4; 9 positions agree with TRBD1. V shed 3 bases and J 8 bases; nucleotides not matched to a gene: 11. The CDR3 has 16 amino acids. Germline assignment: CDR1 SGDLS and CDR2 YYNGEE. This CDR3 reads CASSESLQGAREKLFF. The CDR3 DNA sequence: TGTGCCAGCAGCGAGTCCCTACAGGGGGCCAGGGAAAAACTGTTTTTT.

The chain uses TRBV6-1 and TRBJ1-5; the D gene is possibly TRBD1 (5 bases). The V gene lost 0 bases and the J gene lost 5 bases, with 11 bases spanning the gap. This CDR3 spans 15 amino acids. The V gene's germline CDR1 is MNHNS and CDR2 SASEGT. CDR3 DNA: TGTGCCAGCAGTGAAGCTCCAGGGAGGGATCAGCCCCAGCATTTT. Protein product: CASSEAPGRDQPQHF.

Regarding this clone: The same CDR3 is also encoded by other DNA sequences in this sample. The CDR3 sequence: CASRGELETDTQYF. CDR3 nucleotides: TGTGCCAGCCGGGGGGAGTTGGAGACAGATACGCAGTATTTT. The V call is TRBV6-6, the J call TRBJ2-3, with TRBD2 matching 7 bases. V lost 8 bases to trimming and J lost 3 bases; unmatched junction nucleotides: 8. The CDR3 is 14 residues long. The germline V gene has CDR1 MNHNY and CDR2 SVGAGI (reference sequence).

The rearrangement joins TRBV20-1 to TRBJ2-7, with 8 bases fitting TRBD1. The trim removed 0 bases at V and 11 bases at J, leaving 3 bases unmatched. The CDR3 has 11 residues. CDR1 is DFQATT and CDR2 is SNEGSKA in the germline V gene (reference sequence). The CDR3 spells CSARDGGQEYF. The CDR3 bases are TGCAGTGCTAGAGATGGGGGACAGGAGTACTTC.